This T cell receptor beta chain emerged from a study of T-cell memory formation after mild COVID-19. A remark on this clonotype: Its target is unknown.

Amplification by 5'RACE using constant-segment primers produced TCR alpha and TCR beta cDNA libraries that carried sample barcodes and UMIs. TCRdb processed the 5' RACE reads anew with MiXCR; each CDR3 protein has one entry. This sample has more than 150,000 distinct CDR3 sequences, with 20% to 25% found just once. Study-wide results and caveats: There was a balanced CD4/CD8 profile in clones contracting day 15 to 85, and later expanders leaned CD4+.

In germline, CDR1 is MNHEY, CDR2 SMNVEV (reference sequence). The CDR3 consists of 15 residues. The V segment lost 4 bases and the J segment 9 bases; nucleotides outside the gene matches: 7. The chain employs TRBV27 and TRBJ2-1; 12 nucleotides align to TRBD2. The TCR sequence derives from an adult woman who had mild COVID-19 (a few samples of this study predate the infection). Cell type and time point are not known. The specimen was PBMCs or a T cell subset sorted from them (not recorded which). The CDR3 region is CASSSNAGLAGEQFF. CDR3 coding DNA: TGTGCCAGCAGTTCGAACGCGGGACTAGCGGGTGAGCAGTTCTTC.